This T cell receptor beta chain was identified during a study of cytomegalovirus exposure and HLA in healthy donors. Study-level findings and limits: The investigators catalogued 160 or so TCR beta chains as cytomegalovirus-associated. A highly shared variant cluster was judged a likely technical artifact.

A single count supports this clone. Its antigen is currently unknown. The PCR contained 60 Vbeta and 13 Jbeta primers. Data came from immunoSEQ multiplex PCR; TCRdb stores just in-frame clones and leaves some out. The data hold 100,000 to 150,000 clones, with over 60% observed a single time. The sequence derives from a male donor in good health and CMV-seropositive. Sequencing used PBMCs.

The CDR3 DNA reads TGTGCCAGCAGTCCTCTTAGACAGGGGAAAGCTGGGGCCAACGTCCTGACTTTC. Protein product: CASSPLRQGKAGANVLTF. The gene calls are TRBV27 and TRBJ2-6; 8 nucleotides agree with TRBD1. The CDR3 is 18 residues long. The ends lost 5 bases at V and 2 bases at J; junction bases unmatched: 11. Per germline, CDR1 MNHEY and CDR2 SMNVEV (reference sequence).